The next 16 T cell receptor beta chains were all read from a single sample in a study of T-cell reconstitution after alpha-beta-depleted transplantation in children. Preparing the TCRbeta library involved the use of unique molecular identifiers. TCRdb called the PCR reads again in MiXCR, with one record for every CDR3 protein. Of about 600,000 distinct CDR3 sequences listed, about an eighth were seen once; the top ten hold approximately 2%. This specimen consisted of PBMCs, mostly from graft donor cells, obtained 360 days after TCRalphabeta/CD19-depleted stem cell transplant. The receptors derive from a male patient younger than 18 who had a stem cell transplant for acute myeloid leukemia, so the T cells may come from the graft donor.

This clonotype has a handful of counts. This chain connects TRBV7-2 to TRBJ2-3, with D possibly matching TRBD2 (6 bases). This CDR3 has 15 residues. V was trimmed by 7 bases and J by 2 bases, leaving 16 bases between them. CDR1 is SGHTA, CDR2 FQGNSA, per germline. This CDR3 reads CASTFQGGPTDTQYF. The CDR3 DNA reads as TGTGCCAGCACCTTCCAGGGAGGCCCCACAGATACGCAGTATTTT.

This clonotype was observed once. The CDR3 end shows no conserved phenylalanine or tryptophan, and so a read error is likely. The V call is TRBV4-1, the J call TRBJ1-2; D possibly corresponds to TRBD1 (5 bases). This CDR3 is built from 16 residues. V shed 8 bases and J shed 4 bases, with 23 bases lying between them. Germline assignment: CDR1 MGHRA and CDR2 YSYEKL. CDR3 DNA: TGCGCCAGCTCCCAGACGCCCGGGACCGCCGGCTATGGCTACACCTAC. This codes for CASSQTPGTAGYGYTY.

This clonotype was picked up many times. The rearrangement links TRBV7-2 to TRBJ2-3; TRBD1 is a possible D gene (7 bases). The CDR3 has 15 residues. Trimming left V 2 bases short and J 4 bases short, with 13 bases between. Germline values: CDR1 SGHTA, CDR2 FQGNSA. CDR3 coding DNA: TGTGCCAGCAGCTTATATGGCAGGGGGGCAGATACGCAGTATTTT. It encodes CASSLYGRGADTQYF.

The chain has TRBV4-3 and TRBJ2-7; tentative D call: TRBD2 (6 bases). V was clipped by 4 bases and J by 7 bases, with 11 bases between them. Germline values: CDR1 LGHNA, CDR2 YSLEER. This CDR3 region has 12 residues. The DNA of the CDR3 is TGCGCCAGCAGCCTTTTCGGGGGAGAGCAGTACTTC. Residues: CASSLFGGEQYF.

This clonotype was counted a few times. This chain uses TRBV7-6 with TRBJ2-2, with 7 bases that match TRBD1. V shed 5 bases and J 4 bases; nucleotides not matched to a gene: 7. The CDR3 is made up of 15 amino acids. Germline CDR1 SGHVS, CDR2 FNYEAQ. Here the CDR3 reads CASSGSGTATGELFF. In DNA form, the CDR3 reads TGTGCCAGCAGCGGTTCCGGGACAGCCACCGGGGAGCTGTTTTTT. The whole variable domain, remainder taken from reference TRBV7-6 and TRBJ2-2, is GAGVSQSPRYKVTKRGQDVALRCDPISGHVSLYWYRQALGQGPEFLTYFNYEAQQDKSGLPNDRFSAERPEGSISTLTIQRTEQRDSAMYRCASSGSGTATGELFFGEGSRLTVL.

This clonotype came up many times. The chain couples TRBV11-2 to TRBJ2-1, with D perhaps matching TRBD2 (6 bases). CDR1 SGHAT and CDR2 FQNNGV come from the germline V gene. Trimming took off 2 bases at V and 8 bases at J, with 16 bases between the two ends. This CDR3 region has 15 residues. The CDR3: CASSLWGLAGDEQFF. CDR3 nucleotide sequence: TGTGCCAGCAGCTTATGGGGACTCGCTGGGGATGAGCAGTTCTTC. The whole variable domain, filled in from reference TRBV11-2 and TRBJ2-1, reads EAGVAQSPRYKIIEKRQSVAFWCNPISGHATLYWYQQILGQGPKLLIQFQNNGVVDDSQLPKDRFSAERLKGVDSTLKIQPAKLEDSAVYLCASSLWGLAGDEQFFGPGTRLTVL.

The chain joins TRBV12-3 or TRBV12-4 to TRBJ2-7; the match to TRBD2 covers 7 bases. J gave up 5 bases and V 5 bases, and 9 bases lay outside the gene matches. The CDR3 consists of 14 residues. CDR3 in DNA: TGTGCCAGCAGTAGGACTAGTTCGACCCACGAGCAGTACTTC. As protein: CASSRTSSTHEQYF.

A note on this clonotype: The junction differs from germline at one of its ends, possibly a read error. The chain has TRBV20-1 and TRBJ2-1; 10 positions agree with TRBD2. CDR1 DFQATT and CDR2 SNEGSKA come from the germline V gene (reference sequence). The CDR3 spans 17 residues. The DNA for the CDR3 is TGCTGTGCTAGAGAGCAAGCTAGCGGGAGTACAATTTCTGAGCAGTTCTTC. Protein product: CCAREQASGSTISEQFF.

This clonotype was observed a few times. J is TRBJ2-2 and V is TRBV7-9; possible D gene TRBD1, 5 bases. The ends were cut back, 8 bases at V and 5 bases at J, with 9 bases in the middle. Looked up from germline, CDR1 is SEHNR and CDR2 is FQNEAQ (reference sequence). CDR3 length equals 12 residues. CDR3 in amino acids: CASGPGTGELFF. The CDR3 nucleotides read TGTGCCAGCGGGCCAGGGACCGGGGAGCTGTTTTTT.

This clonotype was seen more than once but under ten times. The rearrangement uses TRBV14 and TRBJ1-1; the D is unclear. The germline V gene has CDR1 SGHDN and CDR2 FVKESK. The V gene lost 5 bases and the J gene lost 8 bases, with 15 bases spanning the gap. The CDR3 loop spans 13 amino acids. This chain's CDR3 is CASSSSAGLEAFF. For the CDR3, the DNA is TGTGCCAGCAGCAGCAGTGCCGGACTGGAAGCTTTCTTT.

The chain joins TRBV15 to TRBJ2-7; 7 bases line up with TRBD1. Unmatched junction bases numbered 18, after V lost 1 base and J lost 9 bases. This CDR3 contains 17 residues. CDR1 and CDR2 from the germline V gene are LNHNV and YYDKDF (reference sequence). The CDR3 spells CATSRGLWNRGRQGQYF. In DNA form, the CDR3 reads TGTGCCACCAGCAGAGGGTTATGGAACAGGGGCCGGCAAGGGCAGTACTTC.

This clonotype was detected only a few times. V and J are TRBV20-1 and TRBJ2-7, with 11 nucleotides matching TRBD2. The germline V gene encodes CDR1 DFQATT and CDR2 SNEGSKA (reference sequence). This CDR3 has 15 residues. J gave up 3 bases and V 3 bases, and 7 bases lay outside the gene matches. CDR3 nucleotide sequence: TGCAGTGCTAGGCCTGGGACTAGCGGCAACTACGAGCAGTACTTC. Translation: CSARPGTSGNYEQYF.

This clonotype was found a few times. The CDR3 DNA is TGTGCCACCAGTGACCGTGACAGGGGATTGGATCAGCCCCAGCATTTT. Protein sequence: CATSDRDRGLDQPQHF. The gene calls are TRBV24-1 and TRBJ1-5; 8 bases align to TRBD1. CDR3 size: 16 residues. The germline CDR1 and CDR2 sequences are KGHDR and SFDVKD. The J segment lost 5 bases and the V segment lost 4 bases, leaving 9 bases of the junction unmatched.

This rearrangement joins TRBV7-2 to TRBJ2-2; D unresolved. V dropped 5 bases and J dropped 4 bases, with 14 bases sitting between them. This CDR3 has 15 amino acids. The germline gives CDR1 SGHTA, CDR2 FQGNSA. The CDR3 spells CASSPSRGATGELFF. CDR3 coding DNA: TGTGCCAGCAGCCCCTCCCGCGGTGCCACCGGGGAGCTGTTTTTT.

This clonotype was seen a few times. This chain joins TRBV20-1 and TRBJ2-5; D may be TRBD1 (5 bases). The germline CDR1 and CDR2 sequences are DFQATT and SNEGSKA (reference sequence). There are 11 residues in the CDR3. The V gene lost 7 bases and the J gene lost 5 bases, with 11 bases spanning the gap. CDR3 amino acids: CSEGKGETQYF. CDR3 bases: TGCAGTGAGGGGAAGGGTGAGACCCAGTACTTC.

This clonotype was seen more than once but under ten times. The genes are TRBV14 and TRBJ2-7, with D possibly TRBD1 on 5 matching bases. Germline assignment: CDR1 SGHDN and CDR2 FVKESK. CDR3 length: 16 amino acids. Trimming stripped 4 bases from V and 5 bases from J, with 21 bases between. The CDR3 DNA sequence: TGTGCCAGCAGCCTTCGCTTCGGGCAGGGCTTTCACGAGCAGTACTTC. Protein: CASSLRFGQGFHEQYF. Variable domain in full (rest from reference TRBV14 and TRBJ2-7): EAGVTQFPSHSVIEKGQTVTLRCDPISGHDNLYWYRRVMGKEIKFLLHFVKESKQDESGMPNNRFLAERTGGTYSTLKVQPAELEDSGVYFCASSLRFGQGFHEQYFGPGTRLTVT.